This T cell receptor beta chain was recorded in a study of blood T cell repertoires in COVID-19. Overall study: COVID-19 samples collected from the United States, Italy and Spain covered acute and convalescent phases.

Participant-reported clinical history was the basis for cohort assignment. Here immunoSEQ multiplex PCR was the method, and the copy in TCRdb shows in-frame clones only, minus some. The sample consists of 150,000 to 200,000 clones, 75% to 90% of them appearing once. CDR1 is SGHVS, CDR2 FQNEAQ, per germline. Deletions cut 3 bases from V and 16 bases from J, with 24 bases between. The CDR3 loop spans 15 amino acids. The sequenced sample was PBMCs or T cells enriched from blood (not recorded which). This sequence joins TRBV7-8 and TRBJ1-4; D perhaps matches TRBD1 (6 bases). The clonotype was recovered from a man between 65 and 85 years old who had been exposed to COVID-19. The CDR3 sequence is CASSFGNPRADRQFF. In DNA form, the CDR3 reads TGTGCCAGCAGCTTTGGAAATCCTCGGGCCGACAGGCAGTTTTTT.